Given below is one TCR beta chain in context. Its antigen remains unidentified. The CDR3 has 16 amino acids. The V segment lost 4 bases and the J segment 0 bases; nucleotides outside the gene matches: 6. The germline gives CDR1 SGHRS, CDR2 YFSETQ. This sample was taken from a study of T cells after yellow fever vaccination. Study observations and caveats: It was a weaker secondary response, yet one that peaked faster, at day 5 versus 15.

Synthesis of TCR cDNA relied on 5'RACE template switching, which attached a universal primer site and UMIs. Each CDR3 protein is one row after TCRdb ran MiXCR on the 5' RACE reads. The sample carries 450,000 to 650,000 distinct CDR3 sequences, 20% to 25% recorded once. V and J are TRBV5-1 and TRBJ1-1, with 10 bases aligning to TRBD1. The sequence was collected from a man between 18 and 35 years old who received the YFV17D yellow fever vaccine. The sample consisted of PBMCs, taken approximately 20 days after the first yellow fever vaccination. CDR3 sequence (DNA): TGCGCCAGCAGCCCTGGGACAGGGGCCATGAACACTGAAGCTTTCTTT. Translation gives CASSPGTGAMNTEAFF.